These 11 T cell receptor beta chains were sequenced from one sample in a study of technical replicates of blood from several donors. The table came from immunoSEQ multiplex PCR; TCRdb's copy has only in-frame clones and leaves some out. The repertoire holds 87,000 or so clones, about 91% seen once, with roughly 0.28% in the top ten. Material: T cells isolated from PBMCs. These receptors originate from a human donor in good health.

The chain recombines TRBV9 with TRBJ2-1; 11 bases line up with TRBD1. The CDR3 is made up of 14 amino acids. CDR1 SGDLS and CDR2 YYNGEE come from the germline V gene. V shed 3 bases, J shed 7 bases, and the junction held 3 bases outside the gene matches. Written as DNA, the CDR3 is TGTGCCAGCAGCGGGACAGGGGGCAAGAATGAGCAGTTCTTC. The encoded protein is CASSGTGGKNEQFF.

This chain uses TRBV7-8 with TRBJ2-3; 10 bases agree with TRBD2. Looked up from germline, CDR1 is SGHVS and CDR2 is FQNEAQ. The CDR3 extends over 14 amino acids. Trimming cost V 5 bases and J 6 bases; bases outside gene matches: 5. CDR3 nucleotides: TGTGCCAGCAGCCCAACTAGCGGGACGGATACGCAGTATTTT. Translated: CASSPTSGTDTQYF.

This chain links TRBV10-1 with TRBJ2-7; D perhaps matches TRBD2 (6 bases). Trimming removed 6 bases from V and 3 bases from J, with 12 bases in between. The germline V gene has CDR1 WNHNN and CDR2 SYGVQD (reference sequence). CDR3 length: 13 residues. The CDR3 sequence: CASSAGRLYEQYF. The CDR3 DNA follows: TGCGCCAGCAGCGCGGGACGGCTCTACGAGCAGTACTTC.

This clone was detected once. CDR3 loop: CASSRPARPTRQYF. In DNA form, the CDR3 reads TGTGCCAGCAGCCGGCCAGCGAGGCCTACACGTCAGTACTTC. V and J are TRBV5-6 and TRBJ2-5; D unresolved. In germline, CDR1 is SGHDT, CDR2 YYEEEE. Trimming left V 4 bases short and J 11 bases short, with 21 bases between. This CDR3 has 14 amino acids.

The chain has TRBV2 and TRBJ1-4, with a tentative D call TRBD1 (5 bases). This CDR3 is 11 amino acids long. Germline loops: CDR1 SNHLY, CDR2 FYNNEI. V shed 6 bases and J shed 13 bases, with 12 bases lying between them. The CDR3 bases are TGTGCCAGCAGGGTTGAAGGGGCACTGTTTTTT. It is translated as CASRVEGALFF.

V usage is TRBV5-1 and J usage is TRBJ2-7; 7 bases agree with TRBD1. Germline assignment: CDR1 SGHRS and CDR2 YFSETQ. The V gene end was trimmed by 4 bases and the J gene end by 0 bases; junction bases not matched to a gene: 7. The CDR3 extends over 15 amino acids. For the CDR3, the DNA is TGCGCCAGCAGCCGAACAGGGGTAAGCTCCTACGAGCAGTACTTC. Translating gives CASSRTGVSSYEQYF. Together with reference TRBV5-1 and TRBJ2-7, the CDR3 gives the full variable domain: KAGVTQTPRYLIKTRGQQVTLSCSPISGHRSVSWYQQTPGQGLQFLFEYFSETQRNKGNFPGRFSGRQFSNSRSEMNVSTLELGDSALYLCASSRTGVSSYEQYFGPGTRLTVT.

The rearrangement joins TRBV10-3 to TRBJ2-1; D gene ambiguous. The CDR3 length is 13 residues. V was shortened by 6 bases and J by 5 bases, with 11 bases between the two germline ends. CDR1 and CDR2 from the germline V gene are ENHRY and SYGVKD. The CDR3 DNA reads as TGTGCCATCAGCCCTGTTTCTGACAATGAGCAGTTCTTC. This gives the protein CAISPVSDNEQFF.

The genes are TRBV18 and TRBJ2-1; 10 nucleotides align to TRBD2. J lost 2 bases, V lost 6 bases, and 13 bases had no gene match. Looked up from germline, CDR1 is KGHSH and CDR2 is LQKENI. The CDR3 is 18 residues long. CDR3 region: CASSPPRTSGTTYNEQFF. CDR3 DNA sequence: TGTGCCAGCTCCCCTCCAAGGACTAGCGGCACGACCTACAATGAGCAGTTCTTC.

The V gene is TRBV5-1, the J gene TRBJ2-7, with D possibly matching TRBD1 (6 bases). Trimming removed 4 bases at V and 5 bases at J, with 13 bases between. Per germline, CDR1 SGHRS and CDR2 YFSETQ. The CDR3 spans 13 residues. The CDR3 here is CASSHQGTHEQYF. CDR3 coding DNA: TGCGCCAGCAGCCATCAGGGGACCCACGAGCAGTACTTC.

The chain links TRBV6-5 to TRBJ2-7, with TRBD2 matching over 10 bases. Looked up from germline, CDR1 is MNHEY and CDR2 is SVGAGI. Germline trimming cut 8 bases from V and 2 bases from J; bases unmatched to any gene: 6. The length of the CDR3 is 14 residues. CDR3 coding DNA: TGTGCCAGCGCGAGCGGGAGGGTCCCCTACGAGCAGTACTTC. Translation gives CASASGRVPYEQYF.

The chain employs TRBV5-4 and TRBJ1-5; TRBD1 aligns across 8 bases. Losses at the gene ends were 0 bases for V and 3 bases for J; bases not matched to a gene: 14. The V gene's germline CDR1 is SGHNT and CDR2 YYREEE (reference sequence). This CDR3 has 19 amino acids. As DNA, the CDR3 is TGTGCCAGCAGCTTGGCCGGACAGGGCGCGCGGGTAGACAATCAGCCCCAGCATTTT. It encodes CASSLAGQGARVDNQPQHF.